This T cell receptor (beta chain) was documented in a study of molecular identifiers for immune sequencing clone quantification. The CDR3 spans 12 residues. Germline values: CDR1 DFQATT, CDR2 SNEGSKA (reference sequence). V was clipped by 6 bases and J by 2 bases, with 7 bases between them. For this clonotype: What it binds is unknown. No conserved phenylalanine or tryptophan ends this CDR3, so it is likely a read error.

Study outcomes and limitations: Effector cells kept over 97% of their molecules in clones above 20 RNA copies, while naive cells kept under 1% there.

Libraries of naive CD8 cells were prepared from about 20,000 to 1,000,000 sorted cells using 10%, 30% or 50% RNA. TCRdb used MiXCR to reprocess the PCR reads, holding one entry per CDR3 protein. The sample consists of about 320,000 distinct CDR3 sequences, 24% of them appearing once. The clonotype originates from a human donor in good health. Some libraries in this study had Jurkat cell RNA spiked in. The sample consisted of naive CD8+ T cells from blood, with Jurkat cell RNA spiked in. Subset specified: FACS-sorted CD8+CD4-CCR7+CD45RA+ naive T cells. This sequence joins TRBV20-1 and TRBJ2-2; D gene uncertain. The CDR3 nucleotides read TGCAGTGCACGACATAACACCGGGGAGCTGTTTGTT. Its translation: CSARHNTGELFV.